A single sample is the source of the 5 T cell receptor beta chains below, sequenced in a study of identical twins. MiXCR, run by TCRdb on the 5' RACE reads, gives a single entry per CDR3 protein. The repertoire includes hundreds of thousands of distinct CDR3 sequences, approximately 6% of them detected once, and approximately 1.6% sits in the top ten. The sample consisted of naive T cells sorted from blood. The receptors here all came from a man between 18 and 29 years old in good health.

This clonotype came up a few times. The chain combines TRBV11-2 with TRBJ2-2; TRBD1 is a possible D gene (6 bases). CDR3 length: 16 residues. V was cut by 0 bases and J by 3 bases, with 11 bases left in between. The germline CDR1 and CDR2 sequences are SGHAT and FQNNGV. DNA for the CDR3: TGTGCCAGCAGCTTAGATTACAGGGTTGACACCGGGGAGCTGTTTTTT. This codes for CASSLDYRVDTGELFF.

The DNA for the CDR3 is TGTGCCAGCACCTCGGGGAGGGGGACCAACACCGGGGAGCTGTTTTTT. Its protein product is CASTSGRGTNTGELFF. The chain combines TRBV2 with TRBJ2-2; D perhaps matches TRBD2 (7 bases). V lost 7 bases, J lost 2 bases, and 17 bases lay in between. The germline CDR1 and CDR2 sequences are SNHLY and FYNNEI. The CDR3 runs to 16 residues.

Ten or more counts support this clonotype. The CDR3 coding sequence is TGTGCCAGCAGCCAAGGAGGGGGGTTAAACATTCAGTACTTC. Translation: CASSQGGGLNIQYF. The chain couples TRBV3-1 to TRBJ2-4; D possibly matches TRBD1 or TRBD2 (6 bases each). The CDR3 runs to 14 residues. V was trimmed by 1 base and J by 6 bases, leaving 10 bases between them. CDR1 and CDR2 (germline): LGHDT, YNNKEL (reference sequence).

The CDR3 bases are TGTGCCAGTACTTCCGAGGGGGGATCTTACGAAAAACTGTTTTTT. Residues: CASTSEGGSYEKLFF. The chain couples TRBV5-5 to TRBJ1-4, with D possibly being TRBD1 (6 bases). CDR1 and CDR2 from the germline V gene are SGHKS and YYEKEE (reference sequence). V was cut by 8 bases and J by 8 bases, with 22 bases left in between. This CDR3 is 15 amino acids long.

This clonotype appeared a few times. The V call is TRBV2, the J call TRBJ2-1, with TRBD2 as a possible D gene (6 bases). The CDR3 runs to 12 residues. Germline V lookup: CDR1 SNHLY, CDR2 FYNNEI. The V and J ends lost 3 bases and 8 bases respectively, with 8 bases between them. The CDR3 sequence is CASSDASDEQFF. The CDR3 region has the DNA TGTGCCAGCAGTGACGCTAGCGATGAGCAGTTCTTC. The full variable domain, in which reference TRBV2 and TRBJ2-1 provide the parts outside the CDR3, is EPEVTQTPSHQVTQMGQEVILRCVPISNHLYFYWYRQILGQKVEFLVSFYNNEISEKSEIFDDQFSVERPDGSNFTLKIRSTKLEDSAMYFCASSDASDEQFFGPGTRLTVL.